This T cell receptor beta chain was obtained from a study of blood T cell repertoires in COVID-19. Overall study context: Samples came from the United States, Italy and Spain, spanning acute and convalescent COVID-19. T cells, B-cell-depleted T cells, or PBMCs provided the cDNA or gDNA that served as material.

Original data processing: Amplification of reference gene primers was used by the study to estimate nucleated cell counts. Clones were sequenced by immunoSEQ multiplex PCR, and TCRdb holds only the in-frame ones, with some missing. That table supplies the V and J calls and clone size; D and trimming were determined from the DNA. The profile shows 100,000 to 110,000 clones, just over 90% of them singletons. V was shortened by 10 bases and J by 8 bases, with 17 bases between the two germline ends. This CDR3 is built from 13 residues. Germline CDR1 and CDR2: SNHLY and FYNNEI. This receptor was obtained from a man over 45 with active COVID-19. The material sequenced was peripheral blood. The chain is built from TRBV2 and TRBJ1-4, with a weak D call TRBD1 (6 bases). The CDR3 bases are TGTGCCACCAAGGGGGGGCTCAGCGAAAAACTGTTTTTT. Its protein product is CATKGGLSEKLFF.